A single sample is the source of the 8 T cell receptor beta chains below, sequenced in a study of T cell repertoires in cytomegalovirus infection. MiXCR, run by TCRdb on the reads, gives a single entry per CDR3 protein. The data hold more than 200,000 distinct CDR3 sequences, with approximately 8.3% observed a single time. What was sequenced was PBMCs. The receptors here all came from a human donor in good health (CMV status not recorded). Some clones in this sample may be carry-over from other donors' samples.

Many counts were recorded for this clonotype. The CDR3 loop is CSVAPGGYEQYF. As DNA, the CDR3 is TGCAGCGTCGCACCCGGGGGCTACGAGCAGTACTTC. The chain joins TRBV29-1 to TRBJ2-7; TRBD2 might be the D (6 bases). Trimming removed 6 bases from V and 3 bases from J, with 12 bases in between. Germline-derived CDR1 and CDR2 are SQVTM and ANQGSEA. The CDR3 totals 12 residues.

This clonotype was observed a single time. This rearrangement joins TRBV19 to TRBJ1-1; 10 positions agree with TRBD1. Germline CDR1 LNHDA, CDR2 SQIVND (reference sequence). V gave up 7 bases and J gave up 3 bases; unmatched junction bases: 8. This CDR3 is 15 amino acids long. CDR3 sequence (DNA): TGTGCCAGTATGAACCGGGACAGGGGTTACACTGAAGCTTTCTTT. As protein: CASMNRDRGYTEAFF.

V usage is TRBV7-2 and J usage is TRBJ1-1; D remains ambiguous. Germline V gene data show CDR1 as SGHTA and CDR2 as FQGNSA. Trimming pared 1 base from V and 4 bases from J, leaving 19 bases between. The length of the CDR3 is 17 residues. The CDR3 protein is CASSLVGQGLRGTEAFF. The CDR3 DNA is TGTGCCAGCAGCTTAGTTGGTCAAGGCCTCAGAGGCACTGAAGCTTTCTTT.

This clonotype was counted between two and nine times. CDR3 in amino acids: CASSQAGGTGFYEQYF. CDR3 DNA sequence: TGTGCCAGCTCTCAGGCCGGCGGGACAGGGTTCTACGAGCAGTACTTC. The chain couples TRBV28 to TRBJ2-7; TRBD1 matches 9 bases. Trimming at V came to 8 bases and at J to 3 bases, leaving 14 bases not matched to a gene. The CDR3 is made up of 16 amino acids. The germline CDR1 and CDR2 sequences are MDHEN and SYDVKM.

This clonotype was detected many times. The chain recombines TRBV12-3 or TRBV12-4 with TRBJ1-6; TRBD1 aligns across 7 bases. The V segment lost 6 bases and the J segment 3 bases; nucleotides outside the gene matches: 17. The CDR3 has 19 amino acids. The CDR3 protein is CASRRTETHRGGYNSPLHF. Written as DNA, the CDR3 is TGTGCCAGCAGGCGAACCGAAACGCACAGGGGAGGCTATAATTCACCCCTCCACTTT.

This clonotype was observed a handful of times. V usage is TRBV11-2 and J usage is TRBJ2-2, with D tentatively TRBD1 (6 bases). With 1 base removed from V and 1 base from J, the gap between germline ends came to 10 bases. CDR1 and CDR2 (germline): SGHAT, FQNNGV. The CDR3 runs 16 residues. The CDR3: CASSLVGQVNTGELFF. CDR3 bases: TGTGCCAGCAGCTTAGTGGGACAAGTGAACACCGGGGAGCTGTTTTTT.

Many counts were recorded for this clonotype. This chain links TRBV7-2 with TRBJ2-1; D not certain. V lost 6 bases to trimming and J lost 1 base, with 16 bases between them. CDR1 and CDR2 from the germline V gene are SGHTA and FQGNSA. The length of the CDR3 is 16 residues. The CDR3: CASSWKAPESYNEQFF. CDR3 nucleotide sequence: TGTGCCAGCAGTTGGAAGGCCCCGGAGTCCTACAATGAGCAGTTCTTC.

This clonotype appeared many times. The chain recombines TRBV7-6 with TRBJ2-2, with TRBD2 identical over 7 bases. CDR1 and CDR2 from the germline V gene are SGHVS and FNYEAQ. CDR3 length: 17 amino acids. The V gene end was trimmed by 1 base and the J gene end by 5 bases; junction bases not matched to a gene: 10. CDR3 sequence: CASSLEGGQLGTGELFF. CDR3 DNA: TGTGCCAGCAGCTTAGAGGGAGGGCAGCTTGGAACCGGGGAGCTGTTTTTT.